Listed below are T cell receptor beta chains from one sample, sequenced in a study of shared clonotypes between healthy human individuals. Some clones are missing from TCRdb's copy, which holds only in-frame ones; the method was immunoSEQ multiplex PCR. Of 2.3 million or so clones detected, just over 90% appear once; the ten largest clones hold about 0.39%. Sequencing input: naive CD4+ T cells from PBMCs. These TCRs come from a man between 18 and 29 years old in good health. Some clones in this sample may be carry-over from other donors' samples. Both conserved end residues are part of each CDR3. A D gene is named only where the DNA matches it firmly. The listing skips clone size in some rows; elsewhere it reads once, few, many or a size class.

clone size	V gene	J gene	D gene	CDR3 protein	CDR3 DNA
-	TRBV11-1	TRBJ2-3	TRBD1	CASSLRGQDWGRQYF	TGTGCCAGCAGCTTACGGGGACAGGACTGGGGTAGGCAGTATTTT
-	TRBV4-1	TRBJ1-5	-	CASSQGAGVGQPQHF	TGCGCCAGCAGCCAAGGGGCAGGGGTAGGTCAGCCCCAGCATTTT
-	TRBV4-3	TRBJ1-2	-	CASSQDGWYGYTF	TGCGCCAGCAGCCAAGACGGGTGGTATGGCTACACCTTC
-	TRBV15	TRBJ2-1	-	CATRDSFYNEQFF	TGTGCCACCAGGGACTCTTTCTACAATGAGCAGTTCTTC
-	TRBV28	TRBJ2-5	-	CASSLPAGLFQETQYF	TGTGCCAGCAGTTTGCCTGCCGGCCTATTCCAAGAGACCCAGTACTTC
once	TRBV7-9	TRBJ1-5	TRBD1	CASSLGQGGFYSNQPQHF	TGTGCCAGCAGCTTGGGACAGGGGGGATTCTATAGCAATCAGCCCCAGCATTTT
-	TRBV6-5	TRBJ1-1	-	CASSYSPEDTEAFF	TGTGCCAGCAGTTACTCGCCTGAGGACACTGAAGCTTTCTTT
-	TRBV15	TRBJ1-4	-	CATSNSRPAGAGELFF	TGTGCCACCAGCAACTCGCGCCCGGCAGGGGCCGGAGAACTGTTTTTT
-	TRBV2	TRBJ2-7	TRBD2	CASSEVPSGIHF	TGTGCCAGCAGTGAAGTACCTAGCGGGATTCATTTC
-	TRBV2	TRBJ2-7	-	CASSDRSPEQYF	TGTGCCAGCAGTGATAGGTCCCCGGAGCAGTACTTC
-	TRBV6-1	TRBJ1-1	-	CASSVEKNTEAFF	TGTGCCAGCAGTGTTGAGAAGAACACTGAAGCTTTCTTT
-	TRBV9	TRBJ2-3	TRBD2	CASSPRTSGSTDTQYF	TGTGCCAGCAGCCCCCGGACTAGCGGAAGCACAGATACGCAGTATTTT
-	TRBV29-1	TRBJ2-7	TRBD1	CSVDGTGTNEQYF	TGCAGCGTTGATGGGACAGGGACGAACGAGCAGTACTTC
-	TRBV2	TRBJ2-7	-	CASRPGDSLPYEQYF	TGTGCCAGCAGGCCAGGGGACTCGTTACCCTACGAGCAGTACTTC
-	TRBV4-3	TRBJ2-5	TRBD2	CASSLRLAGGGETQYF	TGCGCCAGCAGCCTCAGACTAGCGGGAGGGGGGGAGACCCAGTACTTC
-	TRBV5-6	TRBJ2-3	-	CASSLVLEGHDGDTQYF	TGTGCCAGCAGCTTGGTTCTTGAGGGGCATGATGGAGATACGCAGTATTTT
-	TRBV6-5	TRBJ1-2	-	CASSSHTRQGGYTF	TGTGCCAGCAGTTCCCACACCCGACAAGGAGGCTACACCTTC
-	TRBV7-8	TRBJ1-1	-	CASRTTPAVNTEAFF	TGTGCCAGCAGGACCACTCCAGCCGTAAACACTGAAGCTTTCTTT
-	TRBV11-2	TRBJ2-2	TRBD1	CASSFDRGEMFF	TGTGCCAGCAGCTTCGACAGGGGCGAGATGTTTTTT
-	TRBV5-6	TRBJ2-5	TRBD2	CASKMLGGETQYF	TGTGCCAGCAAAATGTTGGGGGGGGAGACCCAGTACTTC
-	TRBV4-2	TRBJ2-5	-	CASSQGAGKETQYF	TGTGCCAGCAGCCAAGGGGCTGGGAAAGAGACCCAGTACTTC
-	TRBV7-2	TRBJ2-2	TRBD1	CASSLVGTGALAGELFF	TGTGCCAGCAGCTTAGTGGGGACAGGGGCTCTAGCCGGGGAGCTGTTTTTT
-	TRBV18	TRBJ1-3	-	CASSPPGTGPSYF	TGTGCCAGCTCACCACCCGGGACGGGTCCATCATATTTT
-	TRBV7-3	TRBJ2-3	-	CASSFQRAQDTQYF	TGTGCCAGCAGCTTCCAGCGGGCGCAAGATACGCAGTATTTT
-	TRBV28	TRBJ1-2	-	CASSGGGVYGYTF	TGTGCCAGCAGCGGGGGAGGGGTCTATGGCTACACCTTC
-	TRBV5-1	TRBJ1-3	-	CASSLSGQGYGNTIYF	TGCGCCAGCAGCTTGTCGGGCCAGGGCTATGGAAACACCATATATTTT
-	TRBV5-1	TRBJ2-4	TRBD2	CASSTPGTSGNIQYF	TGCGCCAGCAGCACCCCCGGGACTAGTGGTAACATTCAGTACTTC
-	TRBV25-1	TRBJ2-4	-	CASSEFLEAKNIQYF	TGTGCCAGCAGTGAATTCCTGGAAGCCAAAAACATTCAGTACTTC
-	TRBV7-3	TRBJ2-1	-	CASSLGGQRYNEQFF	TGTGCCAGCAGCTTGGGGGGCCAACGCTACAATGAGCAGTTCTTC
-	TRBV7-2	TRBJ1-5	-	CASSLGSGQRNQPQHF	TGTGCCAGCAGCTTAGGTTCAGGTCAACGCAATCAGCCCCAGCATTTT
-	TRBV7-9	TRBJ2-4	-	CASSLGVVAKNIQYF	TGTGCCAGCAGCCTCGGGGTGGTAGCCAAAAACATTCAGTACTTC
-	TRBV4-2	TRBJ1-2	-	CASSQEIGTNYGYTF	TGTGCCAGCAGCCAAGAGATAGGGACTAACTATGGCTACACCTTC
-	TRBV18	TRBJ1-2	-	CASSPSGLWYGYTF	TGTGCCAGCTCACCCTCGGGGCTTTGGTATGGCTACACCTTC
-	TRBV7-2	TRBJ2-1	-	CASSLVPSANEQFF	TGTGCCAGCAGCTTAGTACCCTCGGCGAATGAGCAGTTCTTC
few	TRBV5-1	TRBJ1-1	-	CASSARANTEAFF	TGCGCCAGCAGCGCAAGGGCTAACACTGAAGCTTTCTTT
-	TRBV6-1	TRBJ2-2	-	CASSERLRTGELFF	TGTGCCAGCAGTGAGAGGTTGCGGACCGGGGAGCTGTTTTTT
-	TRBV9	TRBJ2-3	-	CASSVDVRGWDTQYF	TGTGCCAGCAGCGTAGATGTCAGGGGATGGGATACGCAGTATTTT
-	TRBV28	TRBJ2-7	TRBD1	CASSLAQGVRDEQYF	TGTGCCAGCAGTTTAGCCCAGGGGGTTCGGGACGAGCAGTACTTC
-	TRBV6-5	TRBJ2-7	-	CASSLPNYEQYF	TGTGCCAGCAGTCTCCCCAATTACGAGCAGTACTTC
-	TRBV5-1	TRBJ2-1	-	CASSLGTTNEQFF	TGCGCCAGCAGCTTGGGGACCACCAATGAGCAGTTCTTC
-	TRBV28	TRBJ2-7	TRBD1	CASSPGTGVAYEQYF	TGTGCCAGCAGTCCCGGGACAGGGGTAGCTTACGAGCAGTACTTC
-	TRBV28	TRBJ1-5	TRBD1	CASSLSGRGLVQPQHF	TGTGCCAGCAGTTTAAGTGGCAGGGGGCTCGTTCAGCCCCAGCATTTT
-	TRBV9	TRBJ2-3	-	CASSATAGTDTQYF	TGTGCCAGCAGCGCGACCGCAGGCACAGATACGCAGTATTTT
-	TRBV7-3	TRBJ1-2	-	CASSLDAFLGEGYTF	TGTGCCAGCAGCTTAGACGCCTTTTTGGGGGAGGGCTACACCTTC
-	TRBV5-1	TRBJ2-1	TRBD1	CASSLTGQGQWDEQFF	TGCGCCAGCAGCTTGACGGGACAGGGTCAGTGGGATGAGCAGTTCTTC
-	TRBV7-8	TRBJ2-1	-	CASSLVASSYNEQFF	TGTGCCAGCAGCTTAGTGGCTAGCTCCTACAATGAGCAGTTCTTC
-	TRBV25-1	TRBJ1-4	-	CASSEWDANEKLFF	TGTGCCAGCAGTGAATGGGACGCTAATGAAAAACTGTTTTTT
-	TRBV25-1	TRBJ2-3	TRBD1	CASSGTGAPEDPQYF	TGTGCCAGCAGTGGCACAGGGGCCCCGGAGGATCCGCAGTATTTT
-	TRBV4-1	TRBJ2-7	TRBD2	CASSRSYGTSGYEQYF	TGCGCCAGCAGCCGGAGTTATGGGACTAGCGGCTACGAGCAGTACTTC
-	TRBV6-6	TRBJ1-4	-	CASSYGDSTNEKLFF	TGTGCCAGCAGTTATGGGGATTCAACTAATGAAAAACTGTTTTTT
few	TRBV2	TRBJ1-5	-	CASSEQGSNQPQHF	TGTGCCAGCAGTGAGCAAGGGAGCAATCAGCCCCAGCATTTT